Detailed here is one T cell receptor beta chain. The antigen this receptor binds is unknown. Within one base of it there is no much larger clone, and no base qualities were kept. Each collaborating institution followed its own protocols to collect whole blood in K2EDTA tubes. For TCRbeta analysis, collaborators shipped samples in one of three forms: frozen whole blood, isolated PBMCs, or DNA extracted from either of those sample types. These data come from a study of blood T cell repertoires in COVID-19 (TCRdb year 2020). Study-wide context: Collaborator samples came from the United States, Italy and Spain and covered acute and convalescent phases of COVID-19. Nearly every sample came with metadata listing a de-identified subject ID, COVID-19 status, age in years and sex. Samples came from the ongoing ImmuneRACE study (first 160 participants) plus 1,254 subjects from 6 global collaborators. The prospective study material was composed of cDNA or gDNA derived from T cells, B-cell-depleted T cells, or PBMCs. A freely available public database, intended as a resource for researchers studying the immune response to SARS-CoV-2, is where the repertoires were released. Where available, HLA class I and class II types were obtained from metadata supplied by the sample provider rather than from assay-based typing. Deeply sampled blood TCRbeta repertoires from subjects exposed to, actively infected with, or recovered from COVID-19 were included in the dataset. Broad study findings and their caveats: Clinical and demographic metadata were provided uncurated, with the amount varying by source and participant.

TCRbeta CDR3 regions were amplified from genomic DNA by means of the immunoSEQ Assay, a bias-controlled multiplex PCR. Processing in the source paper ran as follows. The number of nucleated cells in each sample was estimated from the amplification of reference gene primers within the assay. To quantify the absolute abundance of each unique TCRbeta CDR3 rearrangement, sequence reads were collapsed and filtered. For each sample, productive Simpson clonality was calculated as the square root of Simpson's diversity index over productive rearrangements. The table was pulled from immuneACCESS by TCRdb, which kept in-frame rearrangements only. Such tables lose some clones; where checked, under half of the loss comes from unresolved V genes, and the rest has no known cause. Clonal size and the V and J genes are those of that table, whereas D and trimming came from the DNA. The sample contains approximately 110,000 clones, approximately 81% of them found a single time. The ten largest clones add up to less than 45% of the sample.

The germline V gene sets CDR1 to MNHEY and CDR2 to SVGAGI. V has 6 bases trimmed and J has 5 bases trimmed; junction bases matching no gene number 0. The CDR3 starts with the cysteine, ends with the phenylalanine, and has 11 residues. Of all the DNA, just the CDR3 is kept, 33 bases in frame from base 1. The sample comprised peripheral blood. The TCR sequence derives from a man at least 80 years old with acute or convalescent COVID-19. The chain employs TRBV6-5 and TRBJ1-2; a stretch of 7 junction bases matches TRBD1. The nucleotides read TGTGCCAGCAGACAGGGGTATGGCTACACCTTC. This translates into CASRQGYGYTF.